Below are 9 T cell receptor beta chains sequenced from a single sample in a study of blood T cells in healthy people across ages. A sample-barcoded 5' primer and a J-beta primer mix were used in a second PCR of roughly 6 to 11 cycles. MiXCR, applied by TCRdb to the 5' RACE reads, yields one record per CDR3 protein. Counted here are 1.5 million to 2 million distinct CDR3 sequences, around half occurring once; the ten biggest clones make up over 2%. Material for sequencing was blood. These TCRs come from a woman between 40 and 55 years old in good health.

This sequence joins TRBV5-1 and TRBJ2-1; 9 bases fit TRBD2. CDR1 is SGHRS and CDR2 is YFSETQ in the germline V gene. V lost 5 bases, J lost 2 bases, and 5 bases stayed unmatched. This CDR3 comprises 15 residues. CDR3 nucleotide sequence: TGCGCCAGCAGGGAGCGGGGGGCGCCCTACAATGAGCAGTTCTTC. Translating gives CASRERGAPYNEQFF. The full variable domain, with the rest looked up from reference TRBV5-1 and TRBJ2-1, is KAGVTQTPRYLIKTRGQQVTLSCSPISGHRSVSWYQQTPGQGLQFLFEYFSETQRNKGNFPGRFSGRQFSNSRSEMNVSTLELGDSALYLCASRERGAPYNEQFFGPGTRLTVL.

The V call is TRBV5-6, the J call TRBJ1-1; 8 bases match TRBD1. Trimming removed 2 bases from V and 7 bases from J; junction bases left unmatched: 10. Germline loops: CDR1 SGHDT, CDR2 YYEEEE. The CDR3 contains 15 residues. The CDR3: CASSFGRGPFSEAFF. The CDR3 nucleotides read TGTGCCAGCAGCTTCGGCAGGGGGCCTTTCAGTGAAGCTTTCTTT. Variable domain in full (rest from reference TRBV5-6 and TRBJ1-1): DAGVTQSPTHLIKTRGQQVTLRCSPKSGHDTVSWYQQALGQGPQFIFQYYEEEERQRGNFPDRFSGHQFPNYSSELNVNALLLGDSALYLCASSFGRGPFSEAFFGQGTRLTVV.

The V gene is TRBV29-1, the J gene TRBJ1-2; a weak D match, TRBD1 (6 bases). Germline V lookup: CDR1 SQVTM, CDR2 ANQGSEA. Trimming shortened V by 7 bases and J by 0 bases, and 9 bases separated the two germline ends. The length of the CDR3 is 12 residues. CDR3 loop: CSDRTANYGYTF. Here the CDR3 DNA reads TGCAGCGACCGGACAGCTAACTATGGCTACACCTTC.

This clonotype was counted a few times. The J gene is TRBJ1-2, the V gene TRBV6-5; D call uncertain. The V gene lost 6 bases and the J gene lost 6 bases, with 17 bases spanning the gap. CDR3 length: 14 amino acids. The germline V gene has CDR1 MNHEY and CDR2 SVGAGI. CDR3 amino acids: CASRGIDTPNGYTF. In DNA form, the CDR3 reads TGTGCCAGCAGAGGTATCGATACTCCCAATGGCTACACCTTC.

This clonotype was recorded a few times. The chain links TRBV7-9 to TRBJ2-1, with 10 bases aligning to TRBD2. Germline V CDR1 and CDR2: SEHNR, FQNEAQ (reference sequence). V was pared by 5 bases and J by 3 bases, with 4 bases of the junction left unmatched. CDR3 length equals 15 residues. The CDR3 loop reads CASSASGGVYNEQFF. The DNA of the CDR3 is TGTGCCAGCAGCGCGAGCGGGGGGGTCTACAATGAGCAGTTCTTC.

The rearrangement joins TRBV5-1 to TRBJ1-1; D possibly corresponds to TRBD1 (6 bases). The CDR3 covers 15 residues. The V and J ends lost 4 bases and 0 bases respectively, with 13 bases between them. Per the germline V gene, CDR1 is SGHRS and CDR2 is YFSETQ. Written as DNA, the CDR3 is TGCGCCAGCAGCGGAACGACAGGTTTGAACACTGAAGCTTTCTTT. Its translation: CASSGTTGLNTEAFF. The whole variable domain, remainder taken from reference TRBV5-1 and TRBJ1-1, is KAGVTQTPRYLIKTRGQQVTLSCSPISGHRSVSWYQQTPGQGLQFLFEYFSETQRNKGNFPGRFSGRQFSNSRSEMNVSTLELGDSALYLCASSGTTGLNTEAFFGQGTRLTVV.

The chain combines TRBV2 with TRBJ2-7; a weak D match, TRBD1 (5 bases). Germline lookup yields CDR1 SNHLY and CDR2 FYNNEI. The germline V and J ends were trimmed by 7 bases and 6 bases, with 10 bases remaining between them. CDR3 length: 11 residues. CDR3 DNA sequence: TGTGCCAGCACTCCGACAGTCGAGCAGTACTTC. The encoded protein is CASTPTVEQYF.

This chain joins TRBV6-5 and TRBJ1-2; possible D gene TRBD1, 6 bases. The germline V and J ends were trimmed by 5 bases and 7 bases, with 17 bases remaining between them. Germline V gives CDR1 MNHEY, CDR2 SVGAGI. The CDR3 has 14 residues. DNA of the CDR3: TGTGCCAGCAGTCCTCCGGGACACCCTGGTGGCTACACCTTC. Residues: CASSPPGHPGGYTF.

The chain employs TRBV14 and TRBJ2-1, with 11 bases aligning to TRBD2. The CDR3 has 16 residues. Per germline, CDR1 SGHDN and CDR2 FVKESK. Germline trimming cut 3 bases from V and 9 bases from J; bases unmatched to any gene: 10. CDR3 coding DNA: TGTGCCAGCAGCCATTCCGGGACTAGCGGTGCGGGTGAGCAGTTCTTC. Residues: CASSHSGTSGAGEQFF.